This T cell receptor (beta chain) is drawn from a study of shared T cell receptors in the human thymus. CDR1 is MNHNS, CDR2 SASEGT, per germline. V was pared by 2 bases and J by 5 bases, with 7 bases between. The CDR3 spans 13 residues. Assay used: immunoSEQ multiplex PCR; TCRdb lists only in-frame clones, some missing. The data hold about 380,000 clones, with just under 95% observed a single time. The chain recombines TRBV6-1 with TRBJ1-5; D is ambiguous. This TCR was recovered from a human donor. Sequenced material: thymocytes. This CDR3 reads CASSENTYQPQHF. CDR3 DNA sequence: TGTGCCAGCAGTGAAAACACCTATCAGCCCCAGCATTTT.